Listed here are 8 T cell receptor beta chains from one sample, sequenced in a study of blood T cells in healthy people across ages. Using a J-beta primer mix together with a sample-barcoded 5' primer, a second PCR was run for roughly 6 to 11 cycles. TCRdb re-called the 5' RACE reads through MiXCR, storing one row per CDR3 protein. The sample lists 1.8 million or so distinct CDR3 sequences; roughly 43% were seen once. Sequencing was carried out using blood. Receptors were obtained from a human donor in good health.

On this clonotype itself: The junction and the germline gene differ at one end; a read error may be behind it. The chain combines TRBV28 with TRBJ2-1; 8 positions match TRBD2. The germline CDR1 and CDR2 sequences are MDHEN and SYDVKM. The CDR3 has 14 amino acids. The CDR3 region has the DNA TGTGCCAGCAGTCCCCGGGGGGGGCCCATCGAGCAGGACTTC. It yields the protein CASSPRGGPIEQDF.

This clonotype has a handful of counts. The V and J genes are TRBV12-3 or TRBV12-4 and TRBJ1-3; no firm D call. This CDR3 has 14 amino acids. The V end lost 7 bases, the J end lost 0 bases, and 10 bases lay between the germline ends. In DNA form, the CDR3 reads TGTGCCAGCAAAAAAGTTAGCTCTGGAAACACCATATATTTT. It yields the protein CASKKVSSGNTIYF.

V gene TRBV6-5 combines with J gene TRBJ2-3; 11 bases are shared with TRBD2. CDR3 length: 18 amino acids. The V gene's germline CDR1 is MNHEY and CDR2 SVGAGI. J gave up 2 bases and V 2 bases, and 9 bases lay outside the gene matches. CDR3 sequence: CASSYTRLAGPLTDTQYF. The CDR3, as DNA: TGTGCCAGCAGTTACACCAGACTAGCGGGACCTCTCACAGATACGCAGTATTTT.

This clonotype was found a few times. V usage is TRBV29-1 and J usage is TRBJ1-1; D is perhaps TRBD1 (5 bases). The CDR3 length is 13 residues. Trimming took 2 bases from V and 4 from J, leaving 11 bases between them. The germline V gene encodes CDR1 SQVTM and CDR2 ANQGSEA. The CDR3 sequence: CSVESGLATEAFF. The CDR3 DNA sequence: TGCAGCGTTGAATCAGGGTTGGCCACTGAAGCTTTCTTT.

This chain joins TRBV5-1 and TRBJ2-1; 8 positions match TRBD1. Germline loops: CDR1 SGHRS, CDR2 YFSETQ. The V gene end was trimmed by 2 bases and the J gene end by 8 bases; junction bases not matched to a gene: 9. This CDR3 comprises 15 residues. The CDR3 is CASSFETGVVDEQFF. The CDR3 coding sequence is TGCGCCAGCAGCTTTGAGACAGGGGTCGTCGATGAGCAGTTCTTC.

This clonotype was seen repeatedly, ten times or more. The chain combines TRBV20-1 with TRBJ2-1, with TRBD2 matching over 8 bases. The germline gives CDR1 DFQATT, CDR2 SNEGSKA (reference sequence). This CDR3 spans 12 amino acids. CDR3 sequence: CGGTRFKNEQFF. DNA of the CDR3: TGCGGGGGGACTAGATTTAAGAATGAGCAGTTCTTC.

As for this clonotype: Germline is not matched at one junction end, which may reflect a read error. The chain is built from TRBV6-1 and TRBJ2-1; TRBD1 matches at 8 bases. The CDR3 consists of 15 residues. The germline gives CDR1 MNHNS, CDR2 SASEGT. The CDR3 loop is CACSDLGTGYNEQFF. The CDR3 region has the DNA TGTGCCTGCAGTGATCTCGGGACAGGTTACAATGAGCAGTTCTTC.

This clonotype was picked up one time. The CDR3 is CASSYGVGGPNEKLFF. CDR3 coding DNA: TGTGCCAGCAGTTACGGAGTGGGGGGTCCCAATGAAAAACTGTTTTTT. This chain uses TRBV6-5 with TRBJ1-4; TRBD1 is a possible D gene (5 bases). CDR3 length: 16 residues. V shed 2 bases and J shed 5 bases, with 15 bases lying between them. Germline V gene sequence: CDR1 MNHEY, CDR2 SVGAGI.